These T cell receptor beta chains were read from a single sample in a study of cytomegalovirus exposure and HLA in healthy donors. Here immunoSEQ multiplex PCR was the method, and the copy in TCRdb shows in-frame clones only, minus some. This sample has 150,000 to 200,000 clones, with around 76% found just once. The sequencing sample was made of PBMCs. The receptors stem from a woman aged 25 to 39 in good health and CMV-seropositive. The CDR3 runs from the conserved cysteine through the conserved F or W. A D gene is named only where the DNA matches it firmly. Rows may omit the clone size; those that give it use once, few, many or a size class.

cdr3_nt	cdr3_aa	d_call	v_call	clone_size	j_call
TGTGCCAGCTCATCCGGACAGATCCAAGAGACCCAGTACTTC	CASSSGQIQETQYF	-	TRBV18	-	TRBJ2-5
TGTGCCAGCTCCCTAAACGATTACGAGCAGTACTTC	CASSLNDYEQYF	-	TRBV9	-	TRBJ2-7
TGCAGCGTTCAATCTAGCGGGTTCACAGATACGCAGTATTTT	CSVQSSGFTDTQYF	TRBD2	TRBV29-1	-	TRBJ2-3
TGTGCCAGCAGTGGCCCTAGCGGGGGGGCAGGGGAGCAGTTCTTC	CASSGPSGGAGEQFF	TRBD2	TRBV2	once	TRBJ2-1
TGTGCCATCAGTGAGTCTAACTATTATGCGGCCCAGTACTTC	CAISESNYYAAQYF	-	TRBV10-3	-	TRBJ2-5
TGCGCCAGCAGCCCAACGGGGGGGCGCTCCTCCTACAATGAGCAGTTCTTC	CASSPTGGRSSYNEQFF	TRBD2	TRBV5-1	-	TRBJ2-1
TGTGCCAGCAGACCTGGACCCCGAGCGGGTCAGCCCCAGCATTTT	CASRPGPRAGQPQHF	-	TRBV28	-	TRBJ1-5
TGTGCCAGCAGCTTACGACTAGCGGGGGGGAGCACAGATACGCAGTATTTT	CASSLRLAGGSTDTQYF	TRBD2	TRBV11-3	-	TRBJ2-3
TGTGCCAGCAGCGCGGGACAGGGAAGAGGGGAGGGCTACACCTTC	CASSAGQGRGEGYTF	TRBD1	TRBV9	-	TRBJ1-2
TGTGCCAGCAGCTTAGCGTCCAGGATGGCTACGCAGTATTTT	CASSLASRMATQYF	-	TRBV7-2	-	TRBJ2-3
TGTGCCAGCAGTTTCTCCACCCCCGCAGGGGGGCATCAGCCCCAGCATTTT	CASSFSTPAGGHQPQHF	TRBD1	TRBV27	-	TRBJ1-5
TGTGCCAGCAGCGTACAGGGGGCTAATTCACCCCTCCACTTT	CASSVQGANSPLHF	TRBD1	TRBV7-2	few	TRBJ1-6
TGTGCCACCCTGGGCAGGGGGAGAGGCGGAGAGACCCAGTACTTC	CATLGRGRGGETQYF	TRBD1	TRBV6-6	-	TRBJ2-5
TGTGCCAGCAGCTCGCTAGCGGGGGCCTACAATGAGCAGTTCTTC	CASSSLAGAYNEQFF	TRBD2	TRBV7-2	-	TRBJ2-1
TGTGCCAGCAGTCCCGATCAGGGATATAATTCACCCCTCCACTTT	CASSPDQGYNSPLHF	-	TRBV27	-	TRBJ1-6
TGTGCCAGCAGCCAAGATCGGGGAAATGAAAAACTGTTTTTT	CASSQDRGNEKLFF	-	TRBV4-2	-	TRBJ1-4
TGTGCCATCAGTGAGTCGATGGTAACAGGGGGCTACGAGCAGTACTTC	CAISESMVTGGYEQYF	TRBD1	TRBV10-3	-	TRBJ2-7
TGTGCCAGCTCACCAGGAGGGAACACCTACGAGCAGTACTTC	CASSPGGNTYEQYF	-	TRBV18	-	TRBJ2-7
TGCGCCAGCAGCTTGGACTTCGACGAGCAGTACTTC	CASSLDFDEQYF	-	TRBV5-1	once	TRBJ2-7
TGTGCCAGCTCACCACTTACTAGCGGCACAGATACGCAGTATTTT	CASSPLTSGTDTQYF	TRBD2	TRBV18	-	TRBJ2-3
TGTGCCAGCAGCGCCGGACAAGTCAATGGCTACACCTTC	CASSAGQVNGYTF	-	TRBV9	-	TRBJ1-2
TGTGCCAGCACCTCCCGGGCCCAAAGAGGGGGCACTGAAGCTTTCTTT	CASTSRAQRGGTEAFF	-	TRBV28	once	TRBJ1-1
TGCGCCAGCAGGGGCGGGATTGGCGAAAAACTGTTTTTT	CASRGGIGEKLFF	-	TRBV5-1	-	TRBJ1-4
TGTGCTAGTGGCCCGGAGCGGAGAACAGATACGCAGTATTTT	CASGPERRTDTQYF	-	TRBV12-5	-	TRBJ2-3
TGCGCCAGCAGCCCCCGGGTCAGCGGGGGCCCAGATACGCAGTATTTT	CASSPRVSGGPDTQYF	TRBD2	TRBV4-3	-	TRBJ2-3
TGTGCCAGCTCCTCCCAAGCGGGGGGGATAGAGACCCAGTACTTC	CASSSQAGGIETQYF	TRBD2	TRBV18	-	TRBJ2-5
TGTGCCAGCAGGCGGGAAATGAACACTGAAGCTTTCTTT	CASRREMNTEAFF	-	TRBV9	few	TRBJ1-1
TGTGCCAGCAGCTCCGACGAATTTTCTAGGGGCAATGAGCAGTTCTTC	CASSSDEFSRGNEQFF	-	TRBV7-8	-	TRBJ2-1
TGTGCCAGCCCCAGTTCGGGGGGCCACAATACGCAGTATTTT	CASPSSGGHNTQYF	-	TRBV9	-	TRBJ2-3
TGTGCCAGCAGCTTGGTGGGAGGGAACTCTGGAAACACCATATATTTT	CASSLVGGNSGNTIYF	-	TRBV5-6	-	TRBJ1-3
TGTGCCAGCAGCTTAGCCCGGTATGGCTACACCTTC	CASSLARYGYTF	-	TRBV7-9	few	TRBJ1-2
TGTGCCAGCAGCCAAGATCGCAGCGGGGGGCTGAGGGAGACCCAGTACTTC	CASSQDRSGGLRETQYF	TRBD2	TRBV4-2	-	TRBJ2-5
TGTGCCAGCAGTTCGAGACAGGGACGCAATCAGCCCCAGCATTTT	CASSSRQGRNQPQHF	TRBD1	TRBV6-6	few	TRBJ1-5
TGTGCCAGCAGCTTGGCCAGGGGAGTTTTAGAGACCCAGTACTTC	CASSLARGVLETQYF	-	TRBV7-9	-	TRBJ2-5
TGCGCCAGCAGCCAACGGGGGGGCCCGGGCACCGGGGAGCTGTTTTTT	CASSQRGGPGTGELFF	TRBD2	TRBV4-1	-	TRBJ2-2
TGTGCCAGCAGCAGGGGGGGCACGTACAATGAGCAGTTCTTC	CASSRGGTYNEQFF	-	TRBV7-8	once	TRBJ2-1
TGTGCCATCACCTTGGGACAGGCGGATGGCTACACCTTC	CAITLGQADGYTF	TRBD1	TRBV10-3	-	TRBJ1-2
TGTGCCATCAGTGAACTAGCGGGGGGAAAAGAGACCCAGTACTTC	CAISELAGGKETQYF	TRBD2	TRBV10-3	-	TRBJ2-5
TGTGCCAGCTCACCACCGGCATCGGAGCAGTACTTC	CASSPPASEQYF	-	TRBV18	-	TRBJ2-7
TGTGCCAGCAGCTCCGGGACAGCGCTCAACTATGGCTACACCTTC	CASSSGTALNYGYTF	TRBD1	TRBV6-5	-	TRBJ1-2
TGTGCCAGCAGTAAAGGGGCACCCCTCCACTTT	CASSKGAPLHF	-	TRBV25-1	-	TRBJ1-6
TGTGCCAGCAGCTTAGGGGCCGTCTCTGGAAACACCATATATTTT	CASSLGAVSGNTIYF	-	TRBV11-2	-	TRBJ1-3
TGTGCCAGCAGCCCCCGACATGGCTACGAGCAGTACTTC	CASSPRHGYEQYF	-	TRBV7-9	-	TRBJ2-7
TGCGCCAGCAGTGAGGTTTCAGGGGCATACGAGCAGTACTTC	CASSEVSGAYEQYF	-	TRBV10-2	-	TRBJ2-7
TGTGCCAGCAGCGCACCTAACGGGGGGGGGCCCACCTACGAGCAGTACTTC	CASSAPNGGGPTYEQYF	TRBD2	TRBV7-2	-	TRBJ2-7